Listed below are T cell receptor beta chains from one sample, sequenced in a study of T cell responses to AZD1222 COVID-19 vaccine. Sequencing was performed with immunoSEQ multiplex PCR; in TCRdb, only in-frame clones are kept and a portion is missing. The sample consists of about 110,000 clones, 94% of them appearing once. The sample here was peripheral blood, taken 28 days after the second AZD1222 dose. The source is an adult who received the AZD1222 COVID-19 vaccine. CDR3s include the opening cysteine and the closing phenylalanine or tryptophan. The D gene is left open where the match is weak. Clone size, where shown, is once, few, many, or a class for clones that have expanded.

j_call: TRBJ1-4; v_call: TRBV20-1; d_call: .; clone_size: few; cdr3_aa: CSASRIGGRGGEKLFF; cdr3_nt: TGCAGTGCTAGTAGAATAGGGGGGAGGGGTGGCGAAAAACTGTTTTTT
j_call: TRBJ1-4; v_call: TRBV3-1/TRBV3-2; d_call: .; clone_size: .; cdr3_aa: CASSQDYGGGSYTTNEKLFF; cdr3_nt: TGTGCCAGCAGCCAAGATTACGGGGGCGGAAGTTATACGACTAATGAAAAACTGTTTTTT
j_call: TRBJ1-1; v_call: TRBV7-2; d_call: .; clone_size: .; cdr3_aa: CASSLVFERDTEAFF; cdr3_nt: TGTGCCAGCAGCTTAGTATTCGAGAGGGACACTGAAGCTTTCTTT
j_call: TRBJ2-3; v_call: TRBV5-1; d_call: .; clone_size: .; cdr3_aa: CASLSGVSSTDTQYF; cdr3_nt: TGCGCCAGCCTCTCAGGGGTCTCCAGCACAGATACGCAGTATTTT
j_call: TRBJ1-2; v_call: TRBV27; d_call: TRBD1; clone_size: once; cdr3_aa: CASSPGTVNYGYTF; cdr3_nt: TGTGCCAGCAGTCCCGGGACAGTGAACTATGGCTACACCTTC
j_call: TRBJ1-6; v_call: TRBV19; d_call: .; clone_size: .; cdr3_aa: CASSITRQNSPLHF; cdr3_nt: TGTGCCAGTAGTATAACCCGACAGAATTCACCCCTCCACTTT
j_call: TRBJ1-6; v_call: TRBV9; d_call: .; clone_size: .; cdr3_aa: CASSVATARGLSPLHF; cdr3_nt: TGTGCCAGCAGCGTAGCTACGGCGAGGGGACTTTCACCCCTCCACTTT
j_call: TRBJ1-2; v_call: TRBV9; d_call: TRBD1; clone_size: .; cdr3_aa: CASSVTGDANYGYTF; cdr3_nt: TGTGCCAGCAGCGTCACAGGGGATGCAAACTATGGCTACACCTTC
j_call: TRBJ2-3; v_call: TRBV7-7; d_call: .; clone_size: .; cdr3_aa: CASSSRGAPTDTQYF; cdr3_nt: TGTGCCAGCAGCTCCAGGGGGGCCCCCACAGATACGCAGTATTTT
j_call: TRBJ2-3; v_call: TRBV29-1; d_call: .; clone_size: .; cdr3_aa: CSVEGRLGATPRYF; cdr3_nt: TGCAGCGTTGAGGGGAGATTGGGGGCCACCCCGCGGTATTTT
j_call: TRBJ1-2; v_call: TRBV6-5; d_call: TRBD1; clone_size: once; cdr3_aa: CASRGTGNYGYTF; cdr3_nt: TGTGCCAGCAGGGGGACAGGGAACTATGGCTACACCTTC
j_call: TRBJ2-3; v_call: TRBV27; d_call: TRBD2; clone_size: .; cdr3_aa: CASRKQRGAGTDTQYF; cdr3_nt: TGTGCCAGCAGGAAACAGCGGGGGGCGGGCACAGATACGCAGTATTTT
j_call: TRBJ1-3; v_call: TRBV5-4; d_call: .; clone_size: .; cdr3_aa: CASSQRQQGAGNTIYF; cdr3_nt: TGTGCCAGCAGCCAACGCCAACAGGGCGCTGGAAACACCATATATTTT
j_call: TRBJ2-1; v_call: TRBV12-3/TRBV12-4; d_call: .; clone_size: .; cdr3_aa: CASSFVDEQFF; cdr3_nt: TGTGCCAGCAGTTTTGTCGATGAGCAGTTCTTC
j_call: TRBJ2-1; v_call: TRBV27; d_call: .; clone_size: .; cdr3_aa: CASMAQGYSYNEQFF; cdr3_nt: TGTGCCAGTATGGCCCAGGGTTACTCCTACAATGAGCAGTTCTTC
j_call: TRBJ1-1; v_call: TRBV13; d_call: .; clone_size: .; cdr3_aa: CASSFSLLGEAFF; cdr3_nt: TGTGCCAGCAGCTTTAGTTTGCTTGGGGAAGCTTTCTTT
j_call: TRBJ1-2; v_call: TRBV7-9; d_call: .; clone_size: .; cdr3_aa: CASTRDGYGYTF; cdr3_nt: TGTGCCAGCACCAGAGACGGGTATGGCTACACCTTC
j_call: TRBJ1-4; v_call: TRBV25-1; d_call: .; clone_size: .; cdr3_aa: CAATRDVNEKLFF; cdr3_nt: TGTGCCGCTACACGAGACGTTAATGAAAAACTGTTTTTT
j_call: TRBJ2-3; v_call: TRBV7-9; d_call: .; clone_size: .; cdr3_aa: CASSSNTQYF; cdr3_nt: TGTGCCAGCAGTTCGAATACGCAGTATTTT
j_call: TRBJ2-7; v_call: TRBV1; d_call: .; clone_size: once; cdr3_aa: CTSSQPPWLAGGTFSYEQYF; cdr3_nt: TGCACCAGCAGCCAACCGCCCTGGTTGGCGGGGGGAACCTTTTCCTACGAGCAGTACTTC
j_call: TRBJ2-7; v_call: TRBV19; d_call: .; clone_size: once; cdr3_aa: CASSTNLRGSHEQYF; cdr3_nt: TGTGCCAGTAGTACAAACCTCAGGGGCTCACACGAGCAGTACTTC
j_call: TRBJ2-3; v_call: TRBV15; d_call: .; clone_size: .; cdr3_aa: CATSRGRVTLAGTDTQYF; cdr3_nt: TGTGCCACCAGCAGAGGCAGAGTAACCTTAGCGGGCACAGATACGCAGTATTTT
j_call: TRBJ1-6; v_call: TRBV5-1; d_call: TRBD1; clone_size: .; cdr3_aa: CASKLEGATPLHF; cdr3_nt: TGCGCCAGCAAACTGGAGGGGGCTACTCCCCTCCACTTT
j_call: TRBJ1-2; v_call: TRBV25-1; d_call: TRBD1; clone_size: .; cdr3_aa: CASRRTGYGYTF; cdr3_nt: TGTGCCAGCAGGAGGACAGGTTATGGCTACACCTTC
j_call: TRBJ2-1; v_call: TRBV3-1/TRBV3-2; d_call: TRBD2; clone_size: .; cdr3_aa: CASSLTSLAGILNEQFF; cdr3_nt: TGTGCCAGCAGCCTTACGTCCCTAGCGGGGATCCTCAATGAGCAGTTCTTC
j_call: TRBJ1-2; v_call: TRBV6-5; d_call: .; clone_size: .; cdr3_aa: CASRGGGYTF; cdr3_nt: TGTGCCAGCAGGGGGGGAGGCTACACCTTC
j_call: TRBJ2-3; v_call: TRBV5-6; d_call: .; clone_size: .; cdr3_aa: CASSLSPGRPVVRGDTQYF; cdr3_nt: TGTGCCAGCAGCTTGTCTCCTGGACGGCCCGTCGTAAGAGGTGATACGCAGTATTTT
j_call: TRBJ1-5; v_call: TRBV27; d_call: .; clone_size: .; cdr3_aa: CASSHHRAENQPQHF; cdr3_nt: TGTGCCAGCAGTCACCACAGGGCCGAGAATCAGCCCCAGCATTTT
j_call: TRBJ2-7; v_call: TRBV6-5; d_call: .; clone_size: .; cdr3_aa: CASRGALYEQYF; cdr3_nt: TGTGCCAGCAGGGGTGCATTGTACGAGCAGTACTTC
j_call: TRBJ1-2; v_call: TRBV27; d_call: .; clone_size: .; cdr3_aa: CASTPGAGRRGYGYTF; cdr3_nt: TGTGCCAGCACCCCTGGTGCAGGGAGGCGAGGCTACGGCTACACCTTC
j_call: TRBJ1-1; v_call: TRBV25-1; d_call: TRBD1; clone_size: .; cdr3_aa: CASSESGTGNTEAFF; cdr3_nt: TGTGCCAGCAGTGAATCCGGGACAGGGAATACTGAAGCTTTCTTT
j_call: TRBJ2-1; v_call: TRBV5-1; d_call: TRBD1; clone_size: .; cdr3_aa: CASSTGQNNEQFF; cdr3_nt: TGCGCCAGCAGCACGGGACAGAACAATGAGCAGTTCTTC
j_call: TRBJ2-1; v_call: TRBV7-2; d_call: TRBD2; clone_size: .; cdr3_aa: CASSPQPGLAAEQFF; cdr3_nt: TGTGCCAGCAGCCCCCAACCGGGACTAGCAGCTGAGCAGTTCTTC
j_call: TRBJ1-1; v_call: TRBV12-3/TRBV12-4; d_call: .; clone_size: once; cdr3_aa: CASSLTVNTEAFF; cdr3_nt: TGTGCCAGCAGCCTGACAGTGAACACTGAAGCTTTCTTT
j_call: TRBJ1-3; v_call: TRBV3-1/TRBV3-2; d_call: .; clone_size: once; cdr3_aa: CASSQSTSGSGNTIYF; cdr3_nt: TGTGCCAGCAGCCAATCGACGAGCGGCTCTGGAAACACCATATATTTT
j_call: TRBJ2-4; v_call: TRBV3-1/TRBV3-2; d_call: .; clone_size: .; cdr3_aa: CASSQGLRTDLAKNIQYF; cdr3_nt: TGTGCCAGCAGCCAAGGCCTAAGGACAGACTTAGCCAAAAACATTCAGTACTTC
j_call: TRBJ1-6; v_call: TRBV2; d_call: .; clone_size: .; cdr3_aa: CASRAGSSYNSPLHF; cdr3_nt: TGTGCCAGCAGGGCAGGGAGCTCCTATAATTCACCCCTCCACTTT
j_call: TRBJ2-1; v_call: TRBV5-1; d_call: .; clone_size: once; cdr3_aa: CASSSNGDNEQFF; cdr3_nt: TGCGCCAGCAGCTCTAACGGGGACAATGAGCAGTTCTTC
j_call: TRBJ2-2; v_call: TRBV30; d_call: .; clone_size: .; cdr3_aa: CAWSVFGELFF; cdr3_nt: TGTGCCTGGAGTGTATTCGGGGAGCTGTTTTTT
j_call: TRBJ2-1; v_call: TRBV3-1/TRBV3-2; d_call: TRBD2; clone_size: .; cdr3_aa: CASSQPGLAAEQFF; cdr3_nt: TGTGCCAGCAGCCAGCCGGGACTAGCGGCTGAGCAGTTCTTC
j_call: TRBJ1-5; v_call: TRBV28; d_call: .; clone_size: .; cdr3_aa: CASSAQVAGAQPQHF; cdr3_nt: TGTGCCAGCAGTGCCCAGGTGGCGGGCGCGCAGCCCCAGCATTTT
j_call: TRBJ2-3; v_call: TRBV28; d_call: TRBD1; clone_size: .; cdr3_aa: CASSIEGAKQYF; cdr3_nt: TGTGCCAGCAGTATAGAGGGGGCGAAGCAGTATTTT